Presented here are 30 T cell receptor beta chains from one specimen sequenced in a study of response to subunit inactivated influenza vaccine. TCRdb re-called the RT-PCR reads with MiXCR, one entry per CDR3 protein. The sample records approximately 530,000 distinct CDR3 sequences, approximately 7.1% being singletons. The sequenced sample was PBMCs from blood, obtained less than 30 months after vaccination. These receptor sequences come from a man aged 45 to 75 who received an inactivated influenza vaccine.

This clonotype came up a few times. The chain is built from TRBV20-1 and TRBJ1-1; 7 nucleotides match TRBD1. The V segment lost 5 bases and the J segment 5 bases; nucleotides outside the gene matches: 11. The CDR3 consists of 14 residues. CDR1 and CDR2 from the germline V gene are DFQATT and SNEGSKA (reference sequence). The CDR3 is CSARGQEGRTEAFF. As DNA, the CDR3 is TGCAGTGCTCGAGGACAGGAAGGTCGGACTGAAGCTTTCTTT.

With regard to this clonotype: In this CDR3 the conserved last residue, phenylalanine or tryptophan, is missing, so a read error is likely. This rearrangement joins TRBV29-1 to TRBJ2-2; 9 bases fit TRBD1. The CDR3 consists of 16 residues. The germline V gene has CDR1 SQVTM and CDR2 ANQGSEA. V lost 2 bases to trimming and J lost 6 bases; unmatched junction nucleotides: 10. The CDR3 DNA follows: TGCAGCGTTGAACCTCGGGGACAGGGAGGAGCCGGGGAGCTGTTTCTT. This encodes CSVEPRGQGGAGELFL.

The J gene is TRBJ2-3, the V gene TRBV20-1; D may be TRBD2 (5 bases). The germline CDR1 and CDR2 sequences are DFQATT and SNEGSKA (reference sequence). This CDR3 has 14 residues. Trimming cost V 4 bases and J 2 bases, with 13 bases left between them. Here the CDR3 reads CSAIRDPDTDTQYF. The CDR3 DNA is TGCAGTGCTATCCGGGATCCCGACACAGATACGCAGTATTTT.

The sample holds a few counts of this clonotype. The CDR3 nucleotides read TGCGCCAGCAGCTTGGGACAGGGGCACTACTACGAGCAGTACTTC. Residues: CASSLGQGHYYEQYF. J is TRBJ2-7 and V is TRBV5-1, with 8 bases identical to TRBD1. The ends lost 0 bases at V and 3 bases at J; junction bases unmatched: 5. Germline V lookup: CDR1 SGHRS, CDR2 YFSETQ. The CDR3 extends over 15 amino acids. Supplemented by reference TRBV5-1 and TRBJ2-7, the full variable domain reads KAGVTQTPRYLIKTRGQQVTLSCSPISGHRSVSWYQQTPGQGLQFLFEYFSETQRNKGNFPGRFSGRQFSNSRSEMNVSTLELGDSALYLCASSLGQGHYYEQYFGPGTRLTVT.

The chain has TRBV7-8 and TRBJ1-3; 7 bases agree with TRBD1. Germline V gene lookup returns CDR1 SGHVS and CDR2 FQNEAQ. There are 16 residues in the CDR3. The V gene end was trimmed by 3 bases and the J gene end by 2 bases; junction bases not matched to a gene: 7. The DNA of the CDR3 is TGTGCCAGCAGCTTTTGGACAGGAACTACTGGAAACACCATATATTTT. Residues: CASSFWTGTTGNTIYF.

Many counts were recorded for this clonotype. The rearrangement links TRBV5-1 to TRBJ1-1, with D maybe TRBD1 (5 bases). Germline values: CDR1 SGHRS, CDR2 YFSETQ. The CDR3 is 14 amino acids. V was trimmed by 0 bases and J by 6 bases, leaving 12 bases between them. The CDR3 DNA follows: TGCGCCAGCAGCTTGGCCGGGGGACTATCTGAAGCTTTCTTT. This translates into CASSLAGGLSEAFF.

The chain has TRBV14 and TRBJ2-5; 11 bases align to TRBD2. The trim removed 2 bases at V and 7 bases at J, leaving 6 bases unmatched. Germline values: CDR1 SGHDN, CDR2 FVKESK. This CDR3 is built from 15 residues. In nucleotides, the CDR3 is TGTGCCAGCAGCCAAAGACTAGCGGGATCCAGGACCCAGTACTTC. This encodes CASSQRLAGSRTQYF.

This clonotype was seen a few times. The chain is built from TRBV30 and TRBJ2-7; D not certain. The CDR3 extends over 14 amino acids. V lost 0 bases, J lost 2 bases, and 11 bases lay in between. Germline loops: CDR1 GTSNPN, CDR2 SVGIG (reference sequence). The CDR3 loop is CAWSVWSITYEQYF. DNA for the CDR3: TGTGCCTGGAGTGTGTGGAGTATCACCTACGAGCAGTACTTC.

This clonotype was recorded a few times. The V call is TRBV28, the J call TRBJ2-1; maybe TRBD2 (7 bases). This CDR3 comprises 15 residues. Trimming left V 3 bases short and J 7 bases short, with 16 bases between. Germline loops: CDR1 MDHEN, CDR2 SYDVKM. The CDR3 spells CASSLLRGGWNEQFF. Here the CDR3 DNA reads TGTGCCAGCAGTTTGTTAAGGGGGGGCTGGAATGAGCAGTTCTTC.

The chain uses TRBV20-1 and TRBJ2-1; the D gene is possibly TRBD2 (6 bases). The CDR3 loop spans 13 amino acids. CDR1 and CDR2 from the germline V gene are DFQATT and SNEGSKA (reference sequence). V was clipped by 3 bases and J by 10 bases, with 16 bases between them. CDR3 residues: CSARGLAVDEQFF. The CDR3 nucleotides are TGCAGTGCTAGGGGACTGGCCGTCGACGAGCAGTTCTTC.

The chain links TRBV6-1 to TRBJ2-1; TRBD2 matches 11 bases. The germline V gene encodes CDR1 MNHNS and CDR2 SASEGT. The CDR3 has 16 residues. The trim removed 6 bases at V and 3 bases at J, leaving 7 bases unmatched. DNA of the CDR3: TGTGCCAGCAGCCGGACCGGGACTAGCGGCTACAATGAGCAGTTCTTC. This codes for CASSRTGTSGYNEQFF.

This rearrangement joins TRBV7-3 to TRBJ2-5; 16 nucleotides match TRBD2. The CDR3 spans 19 residues. The germline gives CDR1 SGHTA, CDR2 FQGTGA. After removal of 5 bases from V and 4 bases from J, the junction contained 13 bases not matched to a gene. CDR3: CASSQGLAGGPHRGETQYF. The CDR3 DNA sequence: TGTGCCAGCAGCCAGGGACTAGCGGGAGGGCCCCACCGTGGAGAGACCCAGTACTTC.

This clonotype was observed a few times. The chain links TRBV9 to TRBJ1-4; D uncertain. The germline gives CDR1 SGDLS, CDR2 YYNGEE. The CDR3 contains 14 residues. The V end lost 4 bases, the J end lost 0 bases, and 7 bases lay between the germline ends. The CDR3 DNA is TGTGCCAGCAGCCCCACCACAACTAATGAAAAACTGTTTTTT. The encoded protein is CASSPTTTNEKLFF.

This clonotype was seen a handful of times. The chain recombines TRBV20-1 with TRBJ1-4, with 8 bases matching TRBD1. CDR1 is DFQATT, CDR2 SNEGSKA, per germline (reference sequence). Trimming removed 6 bases from V and 8 bases from J; junction bases left unmatched: 17. This CDR3 has 16 amino acids. This CDR3 is CSAQDKGPGGFEKLFF. The CDR3 nucleotides are TGCAGTGCACAGGACAAAGGGCCAGGGGGCTTCGAAAAACTGTTTTTT.

In this sample, this clonotype turned up many times. DNA for the CDR3: TGCGCCAGCAGCCGGGGACTAGCGGGGGTTTCGTTCCAAGAGACCCAGTACTTC. Amino acids: CASSRGLAGVSFQETQYF. The chain employs TRBV4-1 and TRBJ2-5, with 14 bases matching TRBD2. Germline V gene data show CDR1 as MGHRA and CDR2 as YSYEKL. The CDR3 covers 18 residues. Trimming cost V 4 bases and J 1 base; bases outside gene matches: 8.

This clonotype appeared a few times. The chain joins TRBV2 to TRBJ2-1; the match to TRBD1 covers 7 bases. The CDR3 is 12 amino acids. Unmatched junction bases numbered 4, after V lost 4 bases and J lost 10 bases. Germline CDR1 and CDR2: SNHLY and FYNNEI. CDR3 sequence reads: CASSGETGEQFF. CDR3 DNA: TGTGCCAGCAGTGGGGAGACAGGGGAGCAGTTCTTC.

This clonotype was picked up a small number of times. The V gene is TRBV5-1, the J gene TRBJ1-2; 9 bases line up with TRBD1. The CDR3 is 15 amino acids. Losses at the gene ends were 0 bases for V and 2 bases for J; bases not matched to a gene: 2. Looked up from germline, CDR1 is SGHRS and CDR2 is YFSETQ. The CDR3 region has the DNA TGCGCCAGCAGCTTGGGGGGGACAGGGAACTATGGCTACACCTTC. This sequence encodes CASSLGGTGNYGYTF.

This clonotype was detected a few times. V gene TRBV30 combines with J gene TRBJ2-2; D ambiguous. Trimming shortened V by 6 bases and J by 6 bases, and 8 bases separated the two germline ends. The germline V gene encodes CDR1 GTSNPN and CDR2 SVGIG (reference sequence). This CDR3 has 11 amino acids. CDR3 nucleotide sequence: TGTGCCTGTACCAGGTCCGGGGAGCTGTTTTTT. It yields the protein CACTRSGELFF.

This clonotype was detected ten times or more. The V gene is TRBV7-2, the J gene TRBJ2-1; D is perhaps TRBD1 or TRBD2 (7 bases each). Germline CDR1 SGHTA, CDR2 FQGNSA. Between the trimmed V and J ends, which lost 6 bases and 7 bases, there was a span of 19 bases. This CDR3 has 15 residues. Written as DNA, the CDR3 is TGTGCCAGCAGGAGCGGGACAGCACGCCTTAATGAGCAGTTCTTC. Translated: CASRSGTARLNEQFF.

Many counts were recorded for this clonotype. V usage is TRBV7-2 and J usage is TRBJ2-7, with D perhaps given as TRBD1 or TRBD2 (5 bases each). Trimming took 6 bases from V and 3 from J, leaving 12 bases between them. The CDR3 extends over 13 amino acids. The germline V gene has CDR1 SGHTA and CDR2 FQGNSA. The CDR3 sequence is CASSPGTYYEQYF. The CDR3 DNA follows: TGTGCCAGCAGTCCCGGGACCTACTACGAGCAGTACTTC.

This clonotype was seen ten or more times. J is TRBJ2-2 and V is TRBV3-1, with TRBD1 matching 11 bases. The CDR3 consists of 16 residues. From germline, CDR1 is LGHDT and CDR2 YNNKEL (reference sequence). J gave up 7 bases and V 3 bases, and 7 bases lay outside the gene matches. For the CDR3, the DNA is TGTGCCAGCAGCCAGCCGGACAGGGGGCGGGTCGGGGAGCTGTTTTTT. The encoded protein is CASSQPDRGRVGELFF.

V usage is TRBV19 and J usage is TRBJ2-1; tentative D call: TRBD2 (6 bases). This CDR3 comprises 15 residues. The germline gives CDR1 LNHDA, CDR2 SQIVND (reference sequence). The V end was cut by 4 bases, the J end by 12 bases, with 22 bases between. DNA for the CDR3: TGTGCCAGTAGTAATACAAACACGCGGACCGGGGGGCAGTTCTTC. Residues: CASSNTNTRTGGQFF.

This clonotype occurred many times. The chain is built from TRBV30 and TRBJ2-2; tentative D call: TRBD1 (5 bases). V lost 5 bases and J lost 6, with 7 bases in between. The CDR3 covers 11 residues. Germline loops: CDR1 GTSNPN, CDR2 SVGIG (reference sequence). The CDR3 sequence is CAWQGPGELFF. The CDR3 DNA reads TGTGCCTGGCAGGGCCCCGGGGAGCTGTTTTTT.

A word on this clonotype: A much larger clonotype is one base distant, so this may be a read error. This chain connects TRBV27 to TRBJ2-1; D is unclear. Germline V gene data show CDR1 as MNHEY and CDR2 as SMNVEV (reference sequence). The CDR3 spans 15 residues. Trimming removed 0 bases from V and 7 bases from J, with 13 bases in between. Written as DNA, the CDR3 is TGTGCCAGCAGTTTATCCGCGGTAGGTGGGAATGAGCAGTTCTTC. Translating it yields CASSLSAVGGNEQFF.

This clonotype has more than one count but fewer than ten. The chain uses TRBV7-8 and TRBJ2-2; the D gene is possibly TRBD2 (7 bases). The CDR3 consists of 15 residues. Trimming took off 6 bases at V and 4 bases at J, with 15 bases between the two ends. CDR1 is SGHVS, CDR2 FQNEAQ, per germline. DNA of the CDR3: TGTGCCAGCAGTCAAGGGGGGGCGGTCACCGGGGAGCTGTTTTTT. Protein: CASSQGGAVTGELFF.

This clonotype has only a few counts. The chain links TRBV9 to TRBJ2-3, with 8 bases fitting TRBD1. With 2 bases clipped from V and 6 bases from J, the junction kept 5 bases outside the gene matches. Germline assignment: CDR1 SGDLS and CDR2 YYNGEE. The CDR3 consists of 14 residues. The chain's CDR3 is CASSVTRGRDTQYF. CDR3 DNA sequence: TGTGCCAGCAGCGTTACCAGGGGGCGGGATACGCAGTATTTT.

This clonotype was recorded at least ten times. The chain recombines TRBV29-1 with TRBJ2-1; D possibly uses TRBD1 or TRBD2 (5 bases each). The CDR3 contains 12 residues. V was cut by 6 bases and J by 6 bases, with 12 bases left in between. The germline V gene encodes CDR1 SQVTM and CDR2 ANQGSEA. Written as DNA, the CDR3 is TGCAGCGTAAGAGGGGTAGTCAATGAGCAGTTCTTC. Its protein product is CSVRGVVNEQFF.

This clonotype was seen ten or more times. This chain links TRBV20-1 with TRBJ1-1; D perhaps matches TRBD1 (6 bases). Per germline, CDR1 DFQATT and CDR2 SNEGSKA (reference sequence). Trimming removed 0 bases from V and 1 base from J, with 15 bases in between. The CDR3 totals 16 residues. In DNA, the CDR3 is TGCAGTGCTAGAGATGGGGGCGCGATGTGGAACACTGAAGCTTTCTTT. This gives the protein CSARDGGAMWNTEAFF.

The chain links TRBV2 to TRBJ1-6, with D unresolved. CDR3 length: 14 amino acids. Per the germline V gene, CDR1 is SNHLY and CDR2 is FYNNEI. V was trimmed by 6 bases and J by 0 bases, leaving 6 bases between them. This CDR3 is CASSSSSYNSPLHF. The CDR3 DNA reads TGTGCCAGCAGCTCCAGCTCCTATAATTCACCCCTCCACTTT.

This chain connects TRBV18 to TRBJ2-1, with TRBD2 as a possible D gene (7 bases). This CDR3 spans 18 amino acids. The germline V gene has CDR1 KGHSH and CDR2 LQKENI. Trimming shortened V by 3 bases and J by 0 bases, and 18 bases separated the two germline ends. CDR3 amino acids: CASSPGRGAGPSYNEQFF. The DNA for the CDR3 is TGTGCCAGCTCACCGGGACGGGGGGCAGGCCCCTCCTACAATGAGCAGTTCTTC.